This paragraph reports one TCR beta chain. Its specificity is unknown. Sequencing used immunoSEQ multiplex PCR; TCRdb keeps in-frame clones, though not all of them. The sample has around 500,000 clones; roughly 87% are singletons. These data are taken from a study of Ad26.COV2.S vaccination and SARS-CoV-2 variants. The wider study: Doses of Ad26.COV2.S were injected into muscle once or twice, 56 days apart.

Study conclusions and caveats: Measurement of non-spike TCR breadth gave similar results in vaccine and placebo recipients.

Treatment meaning: roughly 19 received Ad26.COV2.S at low or high dose, single or two shots; 5 received placebo; per-sample allocation not given. The samples date from day 63 after the first vaccine or placebo injection. The sequencing used peripheral blood, collected in a trial of Ad26.COV2.S vaccine versus placebo. The receptor was isolated from a person between 18 and 65 years old who received the Ad26.COV2.S COVID-19 vaccine or a placebo.

The chain's CDR3 is CASSPPRGSPTDTQYF. The CDR3 bases are TGTGCCAGCAGCCCCCCTCGCGGGAGCCCTACAGATACGCAGTATTTT. The chain has TRBV5-4 and TRBJ2-3; 7 bases align to TRBD2. The germline V gene has CDR1 SGHNT and CDR2 YYREEE (reference sequence). The CDR3 covers 16 residues. J gave up 3 bases and V 4 bases, and 11 bases lay outside the gene matches.